A selection of T cell receptor beta chains follows, all from one sample in a study of radiation and T cells in renal cell carcinoma. Clones were sequenced by immunoSEQ multiplex PCR, and TCRdb holds only the in-frame ones, with some missing. The sample lists about 91,000 clones; about four fifths were seen once. Sequencing was performed on blood, taken from a patient whose treatment included radiotherapy and nephrectomy. Every receptor here comes from a man in his sixties with renal cell carcinoma. The CDR3 runs from the conserved cysteine through the conserved F or W. The order of the fields is clone size, D gene, V gene, J gene, CDR3 DNA, CDR3 protein. A D gene is named only where the DNA matches it firmly. Where a row states a size, it is once, few, many or the class of an expanded clone; other rows omit it.

clone size: many
D gene: .
V gene: TRBV19
J gene: TRBJ1-2
CDR3 DNA: TGTGCCAGTAGTACCCACAGGGATGGCTACACCTTC
CDR3 protein: CASSTHRDGYTF

clone size: once
D gene: TRBD1
V gene: TRBV5-8
J gene: TRBJ1-1
CDR3 DNA: TGTGCCAGCAGCTGGGACAGGGGGACGAGTGAAGCTTTCTTT
CDR3 protein: CASSWDRGTSEAFF

clone size: .
D gene: .
V gene: TRBV4-1
J gene: TRBJ1-1
CDR3 DNA: TGCGCCAGCAGCCAAGGCCATGGGGCTGTGAACACTGAAGCTTTCTTT
CDR3 protein: CASSQGHGAVNTEAFF

clone size: .
D gene: .
V gene: TRBV19
J gene: TRBJ1-4
CDR3 DNA: TGTGCCAGCACCCCGCGGGCGGCAGGTGAAAAACTGTTTTTT
CDR3 protein: CASTPRAAGEKLFF

clone size: .
D gene: TRBD2
V gene: TRBV5-1
J gene: TRBJ2-1
CDR3 DNA: TGCGCCAGCGGAGTGGTAGCGGGAGTCTCCAAGTATGAGCAGTTCTTC
CDR3 protein: CASGVVAGVSKYEQFF

clone size: .
D gene: .
V gene: TRBV7-6
J gene: TRBJ2-5
CDR3 DNA: TGTGCCAGCAGCTTGGACCGTTCAGAGACCCAGTACTTC
CDR3 protein: CASSLDRSETQYF

clone size: .
D gene: .
V gene: TRBV7-2
J gene: TRBJ2-5
CDR3 DNA: TGTGCCAGCAGCCCGGCACCGGACGGACGGGAGACCCAGTACTTC
CDR3 protein: CASSPAPDGRETQYF

clone size: once
D gene: .
V gene: TRBV13
J gene: TRBJ2-7
CDR3 DNA: TGTGCCAGCAGCCCACTAGGGGCAGGGCATCCCTACGAGCAGTACTTC
CDR3 protein: CASSPLGAGHPYEQYF

clone size: once
D gene: .
V gene: TRBV18
J gene: TRBJ2-7
CDR3 DNA: TGTGCCAGCTCACCAGGGGGGGCCCGTTACGAGCAGTACTTC
CDR3 protein: CASSPGGARYEQYF

clone size: .
D gene: TRBD1
V gene: TRBV18
J gene: TRBJ2-2
CDR3 DNA: TGTGCCAGCTCTGGAAGACAGGGAGACACCGGGGAGCTGTTTTTT
CDR3 protein: CASSGRQGDTGELFF

clone size: .
D gene: TRBD2
V gene: TRBV28
J gene: TRBJ2-3
CDR3 DNA: TGTGCCAGCAGTTTATACGGGAGGGATGACGCAGATACGCAGTATTTT
CDR3 protein: CASSLYGRDDADTQYF

clone size: .
D gene: .
V gene: TRBV9
J gene: TRBJ2-1
CDR3 DNA: TGTGCCAGCACCCATGGGGGGAGCTCCTACAATGAGCAGTTCTTC
CDR3 protein: CASTHGGSSYNEQFF

clone size: .
D gene: .
V gene: TRBV5-5
J gene: TRBJ1-3
CDR3 DNA: TGTGCCAGCAGCTCAGATACCTCTGGAAACACCATATATTTT
CDR3 protein: CASSSDTSGNTIYF

clone size: .
D gene: .
V gene: TRBV30
J gene: TRBJ2-4
CDR3 DNA: TGTGCCTGGAGTGACCCCGATCTAGCCAAAAACATTCAGTACTTC
CDR3 protein: CAWSDPDLAKNIQYF

clone size: .
D gene: .
V gene: TRBV27
J gene: TRBJ1-5
CDR3 DNA: TGTGCCAGCAGAGCCGCCTTCAATCAGCCCCAGCATTTT
CDR3 protein: CASRAAFNQPQHF

clone size: once
D gene: .
V gene: TRBV5-1
J gene: TRBJ2-1
CDR3 DNA: TGCGCCAGCAGCTTGACCGGGAACCCCTACAATGAGCAGTTCTTC
CDR3 protein: CASSLTGNPYNEQFF

clone size: .
D gene: .
V gene: TRBV6-1
J gene: TRBJ1-5
CDR3 DNA: TGTGCCAGCAGCTTGGCGGGGGATCAGCCCCAGCATTTT
CDR3 protein: CASSLAGDQPQHF

clone size: .
D gene: .
V gene: TRBV6-1
J gene: TRBJ2-5
CDR3 DNA: TGTGCCAGTTCTAGGGGACCGTACCAAGAGACCCAGTACTTC
CDR3 protein: CASSRGPYQETQYF

clone size: few
D gene: TRBD2
V gene: TRBV19
J gene: TRBJ2-1
CDR3 DNA: TGTGCCAGTAGGCGGACTAGCGGGAGTGATGTTGATGAGCAGTTCTTC
CDR3 protein: CASRRTSGSDVDEQFF

clone size: few
D gene: .
V gene: TRBV6-1
J gene: TRBJ1-5
CDR3 DNA: TGTGCCTCAGGGGAGGAGCTCCCCCAGCATTTT
CDR3 protein: CASGEELPQHF

clone size: .
D gene: TRBD2
V gene: TRBV9
J gene: TRBJ2-1
CDR3 DNA: TGTGCCAGCAGCGTTAGCGGGAGGGCCGCTCTGAATGGTGAGCAGTTCTTC
CDR3 protein: CASSVSGRAALNGEQFF

clone size: .
D gene: TRBD1
V gene: TRBV7-9
J gene: TRBJ2-1
CDR3 DNA: TGTGCCAGCAGCTTAGCCCTCGGGACAGGGGTAAAGAAGGTGAATGAGCAGTTCTTC
CDR3 protein: CASSLALGTGVKKVNEQFF

clone size: .
D gene: TRBD2
V gene: TRBV7-2
J gene: TRBJ2-1
CDR3 DNA: TGTGCCAGCAGCTTAGGGGCTCGGACTAGCGGAAGCAATGAGCAGTTCTTC
CDR3 protein: CASSLGARTSGSNEQFF

clone size: .
D gene: .
V gene: TRBV7-2
J gene: TRBJ2-3
CDR3 DNA: TGTGCCAGCAGCGGAAGGTGGACCCGGAGACCCACAGATACGCAGTATTTT
CDR3 protein: CASSGRWTRRPTDTQYF

clone size: .
D gene: TRBD2
V gene: TRBV7-2
J gene: TRBJ2-7
CDR3 DNA: TGTGCCAGCAGCTTGACTAGCGGGAGTAGCGACGAGCAGTACTTC
CDR3 protein: CASSLTSGSSDEQYF

clone size: .
D gene: .
V gene: TRBV6-5
J gene: TRBJ1-1
CDR3 DNA: TGTGCCAGCAGTTACTCGTCCCGGGGTGAAGGTGAAGCTTTCTTT
CDR3 protein: CASSYSSRGEGEAFF

clone size: .
D gene: .
V gene: TRBV13
J gene: TRBJ2-2
CDR3 DNA: TGTGCCAGCAGCTTAGTCGGGGAGCTGTTTTTT
CDR3 protein: CASSLVGELFF

clone size: once
D gene: TRBD1
V gene: TRBV2
J gene: TRBJ1-4
CDR3 DNA: TGTGCCAGCAGGGGGGACAGGGAAAAACTGTTTTTT
CDR3 protein: CASRGDREKLFF

clone size: .
D gene: .
V gene: TRBV15
J gene: TRBJ2-4
CDR3 DNA: TGTGCCACCAGCAGAGATAATAGCGGTGGGGTCATAGCCAAAAACATTCAGTACTTC
CDR3 protein: CATSRDNSGGVIAKNIQYF

clone size: .
D gene: TRBD2
V gene: TRBV6-5
J gene: TRBJ2-3
CDR3 DNA: TGTGCCAGCAGTTACCGGACTAGCAGAGATACGCAGTATTTT
CDR3 protein: CASSYRTSRDTQYF

clone size: .
D gene: .
V gene: TRBV19
J gene: TRBJ1-1
CDR3 DNA: TGTGCCAGTAGTTTCCTGAACACTGAAGCTTTCTTT
CDR3 protein: CASSFLNTEAFF

clone size: .
D gene: .
V gene: TRBV29-1
J gene: TRBJ1-4
CDR3 DNA: TGCAGCGGGGGTTCTGCGGCAGGTGAAAAACTGTTTTTT
CDR3 protein: CSGGSAAGEKLFF

clone size: .
D gene: .
V gene: TRBV2
J gene: TRBJ1-1
CDR3 DNA: TGTGCCAGCAGAGTCTTGACAGGGAACACTGAAGCTTTCTTT
CDR3 protein: CASRVLTGNTEAFF

clone size: .
D gene: .
V gene: TRBV6-1
J gene: TRBJ1-2
CDR3 DNA: TGTGCCAGCAGTGGCCCGACAGGCCTACCTTTTGGGACTAACTATGGCTACACCTTC
CDR3 protein: CASSGPTGLPFGTNYGYTF

clone size: .
D gene: .
V gene: TRBV13
J gene: TRBJ2-5
CDR3 DNA: TGTGCCAGCAGCTTAATGCCTGGGGGAGAAGAGACCCAGTACTTC
CDR3 protein: CASSLMPGGEETQYF

clone size: .
D gene: .
V gene: TRBV5-6
J gene: TRBJ1-5
CDR3 DNA: TGTGCCAGCAGCTTGGGAGGCGGAGATAGCAATCAGCCCCAGCATTTT
CDR3 protein: CASSLGGGDSNQPQHF

clone size: .
D gene: TRBD1
V gene: TRBV7-9
J gene: TRBJ2-2
CDR3 DNA: TGTGCCAGCAGCCCAGGACAGGGGAAGCTGTTTTTT
CDR3 protein: CASSPGQGKLFF

clone size: few
D gene: .
V gene: TRBV5-1
J gene: TRBJ1-3
CDR3 DNA: TGCGCCAGCAGCCCGAGTGGGTCCGCGGGAAACACCATATATTTT
CDR3 protein: CASSPSGSAGNTIYF

clone size: once
D gene: .
V gene: TRBV13
J gene: TRBJ2-7
CDR3 DNA: TGTGCCAGCAGCTTAATGGAGATCGACGAGCAGTACTTC
CDR3 protein: CASSLMEIDEQYF

clone size: .
D gene: .
V gene: TRBV29-1
J gene: TRBJ2-7
CDR3 DNA: TGCAGCGTTGACGGGGACGAGCAGTACTTC
CDR3 protein: CSVDGDEQYF

clone size: .
D gene: .
V gene: TRBV9
J gene: TRBJ2-2
CDR3 DNA: TGTGCCAGCAGCTTTGGACTCTCCCCTTCCCCCGGGGAGCTGTTTTTT
CDR3 protein: CASSFGLSPSPGELFF

clone size: few
D gene: TRBD1
V gene: TRBV28
J gene: TRBJ2-7
CDR3 DNA: TGTGCCAGCAGGTTAGACAGGGCCGAGCAGTACTTC
CDR3 protein: CASRLDRAEQYF

clone size: few
D gene: .
V gene: TRBV19
J gene: TRBJ1-1
CDR3 DNA: TGTGCCAGTAGTACCCGACAGAACACTGAAGCTTTCTTT
CDR3 protein: CASSTRQNTEAFF

clone size: .
D gene: TRBD2
V gene: TRBV9
J gene: TRBJ2-3
CDR3 DNA: TGTGCCAGCAGCGTAAGACTAGCGGGAGGAAGCACAGATACGCAGTATTTT
CDR3 protein: CASSVRLAGGSTDTQYF

clone size: few
D gene: TRBD1
V gene: TRBV29-1
J gene: TRBJ1-2
CDR3 DNA: TGCAGCGTTGAAGGCCCGACAGGGGGCTATGGCTACACCTTC
CDR3 protein: CSVEGPTGGYGYTF

clone size: .
D gene: .
V gene: TRBV30
J gene: TRBJ2-7
CDR3 DNA: TGTGCCTGGAGTTTGCAGAACTACGAGCAGTACTTC
CDR3 protein: CAWSLQNYEQYF

clone size: .
D gene: .
V gene: TRBV7-6
J gene: TRBJ2-7
CDR3 DNA: TGTGCCAGCAGCCCGACGTTGGGTGGCGAGCAGTACTTC
CDR3 protein: CASSPTLGGEQYF

clone size: .
D gene: TRBD1
V gene: TRBV11-3
J gene: TRBJ2-1
CDR3 DNA: TGTGCCAGCAGCCTCGGGACAGGTAGATACAATGAGCAGTTCTTC
CDR3 protein: CASSLGTGRYNEQFF

clone size: .
D gene: TRBD2
V gene: TRBV7-2
J gene: TRBJ2-1
CDR3 DNA: TGTGCCAGCAGCAATTCGGTACTAGCGGGAGCCTGGAATGAGCAGTTCTTC
CDR3 protein: CASSNSVLAGAWNEQFF

clone size: .
D gene: .
V gene: TRBV5-1
J gene: TRBJ2-7
CDR3 DNA: TGCGCCAGCAGCTATGGGGATTCCTACGAGCAGTACTTC
CDR3 protein: CASSYGDSYEQYF

clone size: few
D gene: .
V gene: TRBV19
J gene: TRBJ1-5
CDR3 DNA: TGTGCCAGTAGTATAGGAGGCGGAGGCAATCAGCCCCAGCATTTT
CDR3 protein: CASSIGGGGNQPQHF

clone size: .
D gene: .
V gene: TRBV11-2
J gene: TRBJ1-1
CDR3 DNA: TGTGCCAGCAGCTTACAAGACACTGAAGCTTTCTTT
CDR3 protein: CASSLQDTEAFF

clone size: .
D gene: .
V gene: TRBV6-5
J gene: TRBJ1-2
CDR3 DNA: TGTGCCAGCAGTTACACAAGACAGGATGCTAACTATGGCTACACCTTC
CDR3 protein: CASSYTRQDANYGYTF